This TCR beta chain came from a study of blood T cells in healthy people across ages. The study, taken as a whole, reports: Changes seen in expanded clonotypes were possibly confounded by donor CMV status left unknown. Diversity estimated from one million T cells was considered an underestimate.

The draw of peripheral blood yielded about 9.4 milliliters from each donor. This clonotype was picked up a small number of times. The antigen is not known. V lost 6 bases and J lost 0; bases outside the gene matches: 7. CDR3 length: 16 amino acids. Looked up from germline, CDR1 is KGHDR and CDR2 is SFDVKD. A second PCR of 7 to 11 cycles used a sample-barcoded 5' primer and a J-beta primer mix. TCRdb itself ran the 5' RACE reads through MiXCR, one entry per CDR3 protein. This table has more than 700,000 distinct CDR3 sequences, about half appearing once. Sequenced sample: blood. This chain links TRBV24-1 with TRBJ2-3, with TRBD1 matching 8 bases. The clonotype was recovered from a man older than 75 in good health. In nucleotides, the CDR3 is TGTGCCACCAGTACCCGGACAGGGACTAGCACAGATACGCAGTATTTT. Translation: CATSTRTGTSTDTQYF.